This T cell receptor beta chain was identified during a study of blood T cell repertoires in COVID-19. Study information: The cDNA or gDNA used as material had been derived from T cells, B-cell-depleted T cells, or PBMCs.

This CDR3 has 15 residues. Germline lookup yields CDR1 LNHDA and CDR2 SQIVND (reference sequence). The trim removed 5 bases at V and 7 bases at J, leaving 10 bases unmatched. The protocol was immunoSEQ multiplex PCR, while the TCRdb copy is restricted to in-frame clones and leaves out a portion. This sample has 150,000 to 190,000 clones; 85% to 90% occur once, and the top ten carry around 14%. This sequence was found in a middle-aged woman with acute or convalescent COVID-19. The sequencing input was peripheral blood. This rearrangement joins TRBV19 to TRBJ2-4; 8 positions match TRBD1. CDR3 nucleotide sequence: TGTGCCAGTAGTTCTTCGGACAGGGATATTAACATTCAGTACTTC. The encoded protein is CASSSSDRDINIQYF.